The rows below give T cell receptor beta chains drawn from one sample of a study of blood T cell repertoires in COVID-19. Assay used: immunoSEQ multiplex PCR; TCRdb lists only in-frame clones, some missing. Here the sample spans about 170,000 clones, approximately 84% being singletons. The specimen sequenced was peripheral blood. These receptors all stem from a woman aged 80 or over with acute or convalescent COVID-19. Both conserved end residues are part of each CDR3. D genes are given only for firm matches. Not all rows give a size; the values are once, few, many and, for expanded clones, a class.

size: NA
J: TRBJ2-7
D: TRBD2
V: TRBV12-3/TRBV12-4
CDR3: CASSWGGYEQYF
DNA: TGTGCCAGCAGTTGGGGGGGATACGAGCAGTACTTC

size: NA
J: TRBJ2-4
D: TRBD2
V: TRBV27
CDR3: CASSKLAGGMHIQYF
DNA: TGTGCCAGCAGTAAACTAGCGGGAGGGATGCACATTCAGTACTTC

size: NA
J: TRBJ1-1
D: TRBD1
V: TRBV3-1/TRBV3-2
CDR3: CASSQDRGATEAFF
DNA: TGTGCCAGCAGCCAAGACAGGGGGGCCACTGAAGCTTTCTTT

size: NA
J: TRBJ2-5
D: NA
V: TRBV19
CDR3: CASSGQGLGQETQYF
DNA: TGTGCCAGTAGTGGTCAGGGTCTGGGACAAGAGACCCAGTACTTC

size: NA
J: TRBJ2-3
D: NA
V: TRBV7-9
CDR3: CASSLRETDTQYF
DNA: TGTGCCAGCAGCTTACGGGAGACAGATACGCAGTATTTT

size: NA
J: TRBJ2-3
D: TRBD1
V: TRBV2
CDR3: CASVRDSLTDTQYF
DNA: TGTGCCAGCGTCCGGGACAGCCTCACAGATACGCAGTATTTT

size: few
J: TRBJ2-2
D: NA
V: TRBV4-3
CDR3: CASSQGGGQGNTGELFF
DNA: TGCGCCAGCAGCCAAGGTGGTGGGCAGGGCAACACCGGGGAGCTGTTTTTT

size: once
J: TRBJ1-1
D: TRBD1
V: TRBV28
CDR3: CASSEQGATTEAFF
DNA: TGTGCCAGCAGCGAGCAGGGGGCGACCACTGAAGCTTTCTTT

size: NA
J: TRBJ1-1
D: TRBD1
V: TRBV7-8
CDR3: CASSRNRGQGEAFF
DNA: TGTGCCAGCAGCCGTAACAGGGGCCAGGGTGAAGCTTTCTTT

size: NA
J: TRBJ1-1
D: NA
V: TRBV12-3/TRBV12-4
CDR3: CASSFSTEAFF
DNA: TGTGCCAGCAGTTTCAGTACTGAAGCTTTCTTT

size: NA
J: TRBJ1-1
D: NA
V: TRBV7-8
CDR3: CASSLTLGTQNTEAFF
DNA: TGTGCCAGCAGCCTAACCCTTGGGACACAGAACACTGAAGCTTTCTTT

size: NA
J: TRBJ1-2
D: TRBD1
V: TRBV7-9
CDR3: CASSLVRTGRSGYTF
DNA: TGTGCCAGCAGCTTAGTACGGACAGGGAGGTCAGGCTACACCTTC

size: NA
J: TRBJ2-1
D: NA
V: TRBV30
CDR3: CAWSVLGSRQFF
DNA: TGTGCCTGGAGTGTACTAGGATCTCGTCAGTTCTTC

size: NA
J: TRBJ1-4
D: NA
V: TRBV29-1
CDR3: CSAHFDEKLFF
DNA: TGCAGCGCACATTTTGATGAAAAACTGTTTTTT

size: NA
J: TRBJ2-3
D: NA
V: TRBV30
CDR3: CAWSLLRPSGNTQYF
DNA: TGTGCCTGGAGTTTGCTGCGGCCCTCGGGGAATACGCAGTATTTT

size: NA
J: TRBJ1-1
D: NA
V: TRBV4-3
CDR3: CASSRLAGKGHTEAFF
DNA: TGCGCCAGCAGCCGCCTTGCGGGGAAAGGGCACACTGAAGCTTTCTTT

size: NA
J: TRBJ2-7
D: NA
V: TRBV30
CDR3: CAWMSSYEQYF
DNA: TGTGCCTGGATGTCTTCCTACGAGCAGTACTTC

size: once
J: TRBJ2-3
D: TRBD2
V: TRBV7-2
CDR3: CASSSLAGGRADTQYF
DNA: TGTGCCAGCAGCTCCTTAGCGGGAGGGAGGGCAGATACGCAGTATTTT

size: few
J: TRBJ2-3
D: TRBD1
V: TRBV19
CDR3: CASSPRTGYGTDTQYF
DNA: TGTGCCAGTAGTCCGCGGACAGGGTACGGCACAGATACGCAGTATTTT

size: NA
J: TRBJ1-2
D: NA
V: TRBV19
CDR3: CASSIGRGGSPINYGYTF
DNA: TGTGCCAGTAGTATTGGTAGGGGCGGCAGTCCTATTAACTATGGCTACACCTTC

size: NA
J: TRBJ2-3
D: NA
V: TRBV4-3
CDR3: CASSQRDRGTDTQYF
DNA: TGCGCCAGCAGCCAGAGGGATCGCGGGACAGATACGCAGTATTTT

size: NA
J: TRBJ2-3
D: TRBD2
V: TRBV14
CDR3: CASSQLAGGLLDTQYF
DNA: TGTGCCAGCAGCCAACTAGCGGGAGGGTTACTGGATACGCAGTATTTT

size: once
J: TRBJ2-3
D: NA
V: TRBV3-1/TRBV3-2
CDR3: CASSQAHQDTDTQYF
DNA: TGTGCCAGCAGCCAAGCTCACCAGGACACAGATACGCAGTATTTT

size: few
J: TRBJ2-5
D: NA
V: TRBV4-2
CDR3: CASSQDSGSGQETQYF
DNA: TGTGCCAGCAGCCAAGACAGTGGGAGCGGACAAGAGACCCAGTACTTC

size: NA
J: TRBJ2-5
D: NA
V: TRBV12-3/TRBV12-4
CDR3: CASSLGEWETQYF
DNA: TGTGCCAGCAGTTTAGGGGAGTGGGAGACCCAGTACTTC

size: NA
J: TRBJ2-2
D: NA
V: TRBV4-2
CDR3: CASSQPFRTTVDTGELFF
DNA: TGTGCCAGCAGCCAACCATTTAGGACTACCGTCGACACCGGGGAGCTGTTTTTT

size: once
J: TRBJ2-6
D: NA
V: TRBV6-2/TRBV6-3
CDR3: CASSYPGLSLEPGANVLTF
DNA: TGTGCCAGCAGTTACCCGGGACTCTCTTTGGAACCCGGGGCCAACGTCCTGACTTTC

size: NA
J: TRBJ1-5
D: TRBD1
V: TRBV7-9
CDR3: CASSLQGGTNQPQHF
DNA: TGTGCCAGCAGCCTACAGGGGGGTACCAATCAGCCCCAGCATTTT

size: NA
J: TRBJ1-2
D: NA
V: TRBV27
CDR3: CASSLGRGKGYTF
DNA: TGTGCCAGCAGTTTAGGTCGGGGGAAAGGCTACACCTTC

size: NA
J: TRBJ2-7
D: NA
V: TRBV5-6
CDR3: CASSPQQDRYEQYF
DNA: TGTGCCAGCAGCCCCCAACAGGACCGCTACGAGCAGTACTTC

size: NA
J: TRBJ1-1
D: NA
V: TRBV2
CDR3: CASADYGTEAFF
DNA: TGTGCCAGCGCCGACTATGGCACTGAAGCTTTCTTT